This paragraph reports one T cell receptor beta chain. This record belongs to a study of T cell changes during pregnancy in multiple sclerosis. TCRdb keeps only in-frame clones here, not all; method: immunoSEQ multiplex PCR. The table lists 70,000 to 95,000 clones, around 93% of them singletons, with 2% to 2.5% in the top ten. CDR3 size: 15 residues. CDR1 ENHRY and CDR2 SYGVKD come from the germline V gene. The V and J ends lost 1 base and 6 bases respectively, with 13 bases between them. Sample: peripheral blood, taken in the third trimester of pregnancy. The source of this sequence is a female donor with multiple sclerosis, enrolled in a pregnancy study. The chain combines TRBV10-3 with TRBJ2-1, with D perhaps matching TRBD1 (6 bases). The CDR3 here is CAISEFTGSRNEQFF. The CDR3 bases are TGTGCCATCAGTGAGTTCACAGGGAGCCGCAATGAGCAGTTCTTC.